The clone carrying this TCR beta chain has only one observation. The data originate from a study of blood T cell repertoires in COVID-19. Study as a whole: T cells, B-cell-depleted T cells, or PBMCs supplied cDNA or gDNA.

In the study's own analysis: Amplification from reference gene primers served as the basis for estimated nucleated cell counts. Libraries were prepared by immunoSEQ multiplex PCR; TCRdb keeps only in-frame clonotypes and omits some of them. V and J calls and clone size are as listed in that table; D and trimming were resolved from the DNA. The repertoire holds roughly 14,000 clones, with 84% as singletons. Germline trimming cut 5 bases from V and 12 bases from J; bases unmatched to any gene: 8. Germline assignment: CDR1 SGHAT and CDR2 FQNNGV. The CDR3 contains 12 residues. V gene TRBV11-2 combines with J gene TRBJ2-3; the match to TRBD2 covers 7 bases. Input material: peripheral blood. The sequence derives from a woman aged 50 to 60 with active or convalescent COVID-19. The CDR3: CASSDLAVSQYF. DNA for the CDR3: TGTGCCAGCAGCGATCTAGCGGTCTCACAGTATTTT.